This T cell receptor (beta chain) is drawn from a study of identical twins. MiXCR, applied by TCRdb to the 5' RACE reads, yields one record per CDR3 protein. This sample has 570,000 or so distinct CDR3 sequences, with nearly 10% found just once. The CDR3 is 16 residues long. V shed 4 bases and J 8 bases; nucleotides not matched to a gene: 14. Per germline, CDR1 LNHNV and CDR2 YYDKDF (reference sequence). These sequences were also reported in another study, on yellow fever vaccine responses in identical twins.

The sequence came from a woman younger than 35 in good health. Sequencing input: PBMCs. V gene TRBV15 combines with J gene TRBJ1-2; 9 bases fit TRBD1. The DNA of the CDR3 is TGTGCCACCAGCAAGACAGGGGGTATCCTATCGAGAGGCTACACCTTC. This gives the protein CATSKTGGILSRGYTF.